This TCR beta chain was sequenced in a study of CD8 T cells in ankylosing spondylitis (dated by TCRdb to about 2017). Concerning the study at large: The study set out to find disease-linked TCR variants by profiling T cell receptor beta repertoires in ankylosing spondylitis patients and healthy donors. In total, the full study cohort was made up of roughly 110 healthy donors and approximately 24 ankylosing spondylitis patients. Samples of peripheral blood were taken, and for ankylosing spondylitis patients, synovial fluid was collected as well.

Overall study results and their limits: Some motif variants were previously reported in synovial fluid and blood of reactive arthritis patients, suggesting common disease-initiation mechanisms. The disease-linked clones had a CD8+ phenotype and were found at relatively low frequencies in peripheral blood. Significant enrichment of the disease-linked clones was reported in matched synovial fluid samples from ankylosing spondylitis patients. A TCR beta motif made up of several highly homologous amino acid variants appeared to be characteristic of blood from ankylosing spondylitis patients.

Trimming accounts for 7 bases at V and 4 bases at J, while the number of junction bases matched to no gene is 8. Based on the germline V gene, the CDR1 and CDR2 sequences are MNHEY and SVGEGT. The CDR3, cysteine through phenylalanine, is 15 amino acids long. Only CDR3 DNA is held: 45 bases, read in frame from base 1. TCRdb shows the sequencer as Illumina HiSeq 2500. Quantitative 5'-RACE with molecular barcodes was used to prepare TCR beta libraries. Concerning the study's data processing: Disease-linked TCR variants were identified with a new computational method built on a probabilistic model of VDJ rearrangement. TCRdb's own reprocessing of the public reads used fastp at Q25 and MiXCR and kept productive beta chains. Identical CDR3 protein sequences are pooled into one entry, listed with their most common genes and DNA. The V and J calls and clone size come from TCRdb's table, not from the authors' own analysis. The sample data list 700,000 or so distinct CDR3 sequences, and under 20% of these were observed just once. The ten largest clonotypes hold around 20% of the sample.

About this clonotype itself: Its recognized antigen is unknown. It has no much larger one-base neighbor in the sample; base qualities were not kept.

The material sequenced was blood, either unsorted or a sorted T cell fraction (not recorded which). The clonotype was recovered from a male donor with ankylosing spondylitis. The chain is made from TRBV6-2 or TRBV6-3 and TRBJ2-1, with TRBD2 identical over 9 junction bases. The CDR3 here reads CASTLSGRAYNEQFF. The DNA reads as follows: TGTGCCAGCACTCTTAGCGGGAGAGCGTACAATGAGCAGTTCTTC.